The 9 T cell receptor beta chains below all came from one sample that was sequenced in a study of blood T cell repertoires in COVID-19. Some clones are missing from TCRdb's copy, which holds only in-frame ones; the method was immunoSEQ multiplex PCR. The table includes over 15,000 clones, 90% to 95% detected once. Sequencing was carried out using peripheral blood. The receptors shown here come from a human donor in a cohort sampled during active COVID-19.

The chain joins TRBV7-8 to TRBJ2-5; 7 bases are shared with TRBD1. With V trimmed by 8 bases and J by 1 base, 13 bases remained unmatched. Germline CDR1 is SGHVS and CDR2 is FQNEAQ. The CDR3 runs to 16 residues. CDR3: CASGPQGVNFQETQYF. The CDR3, as DNA: TGTGCCAGCGGACCTCAGGGGGTGAATTTCCAAGAGACCCAGTACTTC.

V and J are TRBV18 and TRBJ2-5; weak D call: TRBD2 (7 bases). CDR3 length: 18 residues. Trimming stripped 2 bases from V and 2 bases from J, with 21 bases between. Germline CDR1 and CDR2: KGHSH and LQKENI. CDR3 DNA: TGTGCCAGCTCACCATCGGGACGATGGGGGGGCGGACAAGAGACCCAGTACTTC. Translation: CASSPSGRWGGGQETQYF.

The sample holds a few counts of this clone. The chain carries TRBV7-3 and TRBJ1-1, with a possible D match to TRBD1 (6 bases). Germline CDR1 SGHTA, CDR2 FQGTGA. CDR3 length: 12 residues. The V gene lost 5 bases and the J gene lost 8 bases, with 12 bases spanning the gap. The CDR3 DNA is TGTGCCAGCAGCCTGGGGGGGCAGGAAGCTTTCTTT. Its translation is CASSLGGQEAFF.

This rearrangement joins TRBV19 to TRBJ2-7; TRBD1 matches at 9 bases. The germline CDR1 and CDR2 sequences are LNHDA and SQIVND (reference sequence). The CDR3 covers 13 residues. Trimming at V came to 6 bases and at J to 5 bases, leaving 5 bases not matched to a gene. The CDR3 DNA is TGTGCCAGTAGAGGGACAGGGCGAAACGAGCAGTACTTC. This sequence encodes CASRGTGRNEQYF.

This clone came up once. The rearrangement links TRBV20-1 to TRBJ2-7; 12 bases are shared with TRBD2. The CDR3 totals 15 residues. V shed 3 bases, J shed 4 bases, and the junction held 7 bases outside the gene matches. Per germline, CDR1 DFQATT and CDR2 SNEGSKA (reference sequence). The CDR3 here is CSASRGLAGSYEQYF. Written as DNA, the CDR3 is TGCAGTGCTAGTCGAGGACTAGCGGGATCTTACGAGCAGTACTTC.

The V and J genes are TRBV11-3 and TRBJ1-2; 8 bases agree with TRBD1. The CDR3 runs 15 residues. Losses at the gene ends were 8 bases for V and 8 bases for J; bases not matched to a gene: 16. CDR1 SGHNT and CDR2 YENEEA come from the germline V gene. The CDR3 bases are TGTGCCAGCGCCGGGCCGGCAGACAGGGGAGGGGGCTACACCTTC. Translating it yields CASAGPADRGGGYTF.

The chain uses TRBV5-4 and TRBJ2-5; 7 nucleotides match TRBD1. The V segment lost 4 bases and the J segment 3 bases; nucleotides outside the gene matches: 3. In germline, CDR1 is SGHNT, CDR2 YYREEE (reference sequence). CDR3 length: 13 residues. CDR3 region: CASSRDSKETQYF. For the CDR3, the DNA is TGTGCCAGCAGCCGGGACAGCAAAGAGACCCAGTACTTC.

The J gene is TRBJ2-2, the V gene TRBV11-2; no reliable D call. V lost 1 base and J lost 1, with 7 bases in between. Germline CDR1 is SGHAT and CDR2 is FQNNGV. The CDR3 spans 15 residues. As DNA, the CDR3 is TGTGCCAGCAGCTTAGTTTACGGGAACACCGGGGAGCTGTTTTTT. Translated, it gives CASSLVYGNTGELFF.

The rearrangement joins TRBV5-1 to TRBJ2-2; no reliable D call. Germline assignment: CDR1 SGHRS and CDR2 YFSETQ. This CDR3 contains 15 residues. Trimming stripped 0 bases from V and 0 bases from J, with 6 bases between. CDR3 sequence: CASSLDTANTGELFF. Written as DNA, the CDR3 is TGCGCCAGCAGCTTGGACACCGCGAACACCGGGGAGCTGTTTTTT.